This note documents a single T cell receptor beta chain sequence. Its specificity is not known. The use of a sample-barcoded 5' primer and a J-beta primer mix characterized a second PCR of roughly 6 to 11 cycles. TCRdb reanalysed the 5' RACE reads using MiXCR and keeps one entry per CDR3 protein. The table lists about a million distinct CDR3 sequences, around 54% of them singletons. The data derive from a study of blood T cells in healthy people across ages. Unmatched junction bases numbered 8, after V lost 5 bases and J lost 8 bases. The CDR3 totals 13 residues. General study points: TCR beta diversity correlated strongly with naive T cell percentage. Getting older went along with TCR beta diversity per million T cells dropping roughly linearly.

The sample comprised blood. This chain connects TRBV12-3 or TRBV12-4 to TRBJ1-2, with 7 bases identical to TRBD1. The sequence came from a woman in her sixties or seventies in good health. The CDR3 spells CASSPRTGHGYTF. The DNA for the CDR3 is TGTGCCAGCAGTCCCCGGACAGGCCACGGCTACACCTTC.